Shown below are 9 T cell receptor beta chains from a single sample sequenced in a study of blood T cell repertoires in COVID-19. Clones were sequenced by immunoSEQ multiplex PCR, and TCRdb holds only the in-frame ones, with some missing. The sample consists of approximately 75,000 clones, roughly 86% of them appearing once. Sequencing was carried out using peripheral blood. The receptors originated from a man between 45 and 60 years old with acute or convalescent COVID-19.

CDR3 residues: CASSYSGRVSYGYTF. The CDR3, as DNA: TGTGCCAGCAGTTACTCGGGGAGAGTGAGCTATGGCTACACCTTC. V usage is TRBV6-5 and J usage is TRBJ1-2; D ambiguous. The CDR3 covers 15 residues. The germline gives CDR1 MNHEY, CDR2 SVGAGI. V lost 0 bases and J 4 bases, leaving 12 bases between the germline ends.

The V gene is TRBV5-1, the J gene TRBJ1-2; TRBD1 matches at 7 bases. Losses at the gene ends were 4 bases for V and 8 bases for J; bases not matched to a gene: 5. The length of the CDR3 is 12 residues. Germline CDR1 SGHRS, CDR2 YFSETQ. The CDR3 region has the DNA TGCGCCAGCAGCCTAGACAGGGACGGCTACACCTTC. It is translated as CASSLDRDGYTF.

This chain joins TRBV30 and TRBJ1-2, with a possible D match to TRBD1 (6 bases). Germline CDR1 reads GTSNPN; CDR2 reads SVGIG (reference sequence). The CDR3 is 13 amino acids. V lost 4 bases and J lost 7, with 16 bases in between. The chain's CDR3 is CAWNLGATGGYTF. CDR3 nucleotide sequence: TGTGCCTGGAACCTGGGGGCCACGGGTGGCTACACCTTC.

V and J are TRBV4-2 and TRBJ1-1, with 8 positions matching TRBD1. CDR3 length: 14 residues. Germline lookup yields CDR1 LGHNA and CDR2 YNFKEQ. Germline trimming cut 3 bases from V and 4 bases from J; bases unmatched to any gene: 4. CDR3 DNA sequence: TGTGCCAGCAGCCAGACCACAGGGGGCACTGAAGCTTTCTTT. It encodes CASSQTTGGTEAFF.

This clone was seen only a few times. V usage is TRBV18 and J usage is TRBJ2-1; 12 nucleotides line up with TRBD2. The CDR3 covers 15 residues. Germline CDR1 and CDR2: KGHSH and LQKENI. V shed 3 bases, J shed 6 bases, and the junction held 3 bases outside the gene matches. In nucleotides, the CDR3 is TGTGCCAGCTCACCCCTAGCGGGGGGGACCAATGAGCAGTTCTTC. Its protein product is CASSPLAGGTNEQFF.

In its sample, this clone was seen a few times. This rearrangement joins TRBV5-8 to TRBJ1-5, with 9 bases matching TRBD1. V shed 3 bases and J 9 bases; nucleotides not matched to a gene: 4. There are 13 residues in the CDR3. CDR1 and CDR2 (germline): SGHTS, YDEGEE. For the CDR3, the DNA is TGTGCCAGCAGCTGGGACAGGGAAGGGCCCCAGCATTTT. Residues: CASSWDREGPQHF.

The chain links TRBV7-3 to TRBJ2-3, with D possibly being TRBD2 (5 bases). Germline lookup yields CDR1 SGHTA and CDR2 FQGTGA. The V and J ends lost 4 bases and 6 bases respectively, with 11 bases between them. This CDR3 region has 13 residues. The CDR3 DNA reads as TGTGCCAGCAGCTCTAGCTCCGGGGATACGCAGTATTTT. As protein: CASSSSSGDTQYF.

The V call is TRBV30, the J call TRBJ1-1; 8 bases align to TRBD1. Looked up from germline, CDR1 is GTSNPN and CDR2 is SVGIG (reference sequence). V lost 4 bases, J lost 1 base, and 2 bases stayed unmatched. The CDR3 is made up of 13 amino acids. The DNA of the CDR3 is TGTGCCTGGACCGGGACAGGGAACACTGAAGCTTTCTTT. Its protein product is CAWTGTGNTEAFF.

The rearrangement links TRBV6-2 or TRBV6-3 to TRBJ1-2; 7 bases are shared with TRBD1. Germline CDR1 is MNHEY and CDR2 is SVGEGT. The CDR3 runs 13 residues. The V gene end was trimmed by 5 bases and the J gene end by 8 bases; junction bases not matched to a gene: 8. The CDR3 sequence is CASSQGGIVGYTF. The CDR3 bases are TGTGCCAGCAGTCAGGGGGGTATTGTCGGCTACACCTTC.